These 26 T cell receptor beta chains share one sample of origin, sequenced in a study of post-analysis software for immune sequencing data. Their specific antigens are unknown. Tagging with unique molecular identifiers was a feature of the TCR beta cDNA libraries. One entry per CDR3 protein, called by TCRdb with MiXCR from the PCR reads. The sample holds under 900,000 distinct CDR3 sequences, roughly 50% seen once. General study findings and limits: TRBV segments more frequent in patients than in controls numbered five and included TRBV5-6, TRBV5-1 and TRBV20-1.

The sample consisted of blood. Source of these receptors: a girl aged 5 to 17 with multiple sclerosis.

The rearrangement uses TRBV7-2 and TRBJ2-4; D is ambiguous. The DNA matches TRBJ2-7 better at its end, which makes the J call doubtful. Looked up from germline, CDR1 is SGHTA and CDR2 is FQGNSA. The CDR3 sequence is 15 residues long. CDR3 nucleotide sequence: TGTGCCAGCAGCTTAAAAATCGGTCAGTTTCACGAGCAGTACTTC. Translation gives CASSLKIGQFHEQYF.

The chain carries TRBV3-1 and TRBJ1-2; no definite D call. Trimming removed 8 bases at V and 3 bases at J, with 16 bases between. CDR3 size: 14 residues. The germline V gene encodes CDR1 LGHDT and CDR2 YNNKEL (reference sequence). This CDR3 is CASPFPTTDYGYTF. The CDR3 DNA sequence: TGTGCCAGCCCCTTCCCCACTACGGACTATGGCTACACCTTC.

This sequence joins TRBV10-2 and TRBJ2-2; TRBD1 is a possible D gene (6 bases). Looked up from germline, CDR1 is WSHSY and CDR2 is SAAADI. The CDR3 loop spans 14 amino acids. The V and J ends lost 7 bases and 1 base respectively, with 10 bases between them. CDR3 amino acids: CASIPQGNTGELFF. CDR3 bases: TGCGCCAGCATCCCACAGGGGAACACCGGGGAGCTGTTTTTT.

This chain joins TRBV6-5 and TRBJ2-3; no clear D gene. CDR3 length equals 15 residues. Germline CDR1 MNHEY, CDR2 SVGAGI. V dropped 5 bases and J dropped 2 bases, with 14 bases sitting between them. DNA for the CDR3: TGTGCCAGCAGTCTAGGGATAGGATACACAGATACGCAGTATTTT. Amino acid sequence: CASSLGIGYTDTQYF.

This chain connects TRBV20-1 to TRBJ2-7; 9 bases agree with TRBD2. CDR1 and CDR2 from the germline V gene are DFQATT and SNEGSKA (reference sequence). The CDR3 totals 14 residues. With V trimmed by 0 bases and J by 7 bases, 7 bases remained unmatched. CDR3 nucleotides: TGCAGTGCTAGAGAGGCTAGCGGGATTGGAGAGCAGTACTTC. Amino acids: CSAREASGIGEQYF.

In its sample, this clonotype was seen a few times. The chain recombines TRBV7-9 with TRBJ2-7; 16 bases line up with TRBD2. This CDR3 contains 19 residues. V shed 4 bases and J 6 bases; nucleotides not matched to a gene: 15. Germline V gene data show CDR1 as SEHNR and CDR2 as FQNEAQ (reference sequence). DNA for the CDR3: TGTGCCAGCAGCTCCCATATTCCGGGACTAGCGGGAGGGCCGGGCGAGCAGTACTTC. This encodes CASSSHIPGLAGGPGEQYF. Full variable domain (outside the CDR3, taken from reference TRBV7-9 and TRBJ2-7): DTGVSQNPRHKITKRGQNVTFRCDPISEHNRLYWYRQTLGQGPEFLTYFQNEAQLEKSRLLSDRFSAERPKGSFSTLEIQRTEQGDSAMYLCASSSHIPGLAGGPGEQYFGPGTRLTVT.

This clonotype was recorded a few times. V and J are TRBV3-1 and TRBJ1-2, with TRBD1 identical over 9 bases. The V segment lost 5 bases and the J segment 3 bases; nucleotides outside the gene matches: 1. The CDR3 has 13 amino acids. Germline lookup yields CDR1 LGHDT and CDR2 YNNKEL (reference sequence). CDR3 nucleotide sequence: TGTGCCAGCAGCTGGACAGGGGACTATGGCTACACCTTC. Protein: CASSWTGDYGYTF.

A few counts support this clonotype. The genes are TRBV10-3 and TRBJ2-1, with D tentatively TRBD2 (5 bases). Trimming left V 6 bases short and J 4 bases short, with 16 bases between. The CDR3 sequence is 15 residues long. CDR1 is ENHRY, CDR2 SYGVKD, per germline. The CDR3 sequence: CAIRKSSGVYNEQFF. The CDR3 DNA reads TGTGCCATCAGAAAGTCGAGCGGAGTTTACAATGAGCAGTTCTTC.

On this clonotype itself: This CDR3 is missing its conserved last phenylalanine or tryptophan, likely due to a read error. The rearrangement links TRBV10-3 to TRBJ2-7, with a weak D call TRBD2 (6 bases). Germline V lookup: CDR1 ENHRY, CDR2 SYGVKD. V dropped 6 bases and J dropped 4 bases, with 19 bases sitting between them. The CDR3 length is 15 residues. DNA for the CDR3: TGTGCCATCAGCGCGGGGAAGGGCCTTTTTTACGAGCAGTACTGC. Its translation is CAISAGKGLFYEQYC.

The V call is TRBV29-1, the J call TRBJ2-4; 9 bases map to TRBD1. The J call is in doubt because the DNA end fits TRBJ2-7 better. Germline CDR1 and CDR2: SQVTM and ANQGSEA. This CDR3 contains 13 residues. The CDR3 bases are TGCAGCGGGGCCCTGGGACAGGGAAACGAGCAGTACTTC. This sequence encodes CSGALGQGNEQYF.

This clonotype has just a few counts. Here the CDR3 reads CASSQALAGTYNEQFF. For the CDR3, the DNA is TGTGCCAGCAGCCAAGCGTTGGCGGGGACCTACAATGAGCAGTTCTTC. V and J are TRBV4-2 and TRBJ2-1, with D tentatively TRBD2 (6 bases). From germline, CDR1 is LGHNA and CDR2 YNFKEQ. V was pared by 1 base and J by 2 bases, with 12 bases between. The CDR3 is made up of 16 amino acids.

This clonotype was detected many times. The gene calls are TRBV7-6 and TRBJ2-7; 7 nucleotides match TRBD1. The CDR3 consists of 15 residues. Looked up from germline, CDR1 is SGHVS and CDR2 is FNYEAQ. After removal of 0 bases from V and 2 bases from J, the junction contained 4 bases not matched to a gene. As DNA, the CDR3 is TGTGCCAGCAGCTTAGCTACAGGGGACCCCTACGAGCAGTACTTC. This codes for CASSLATGDPYEQYF.

This chain joins TRBV29-1 and TRBJ1-1; no reliable D call. The V and J ends lost 7 bases and 1 base respectively, with 10 bases between them. The CDR3 totals 12 residues. CDR1 is SQVTM, CDR2 ANQGSEA, per germline. The CDR3: CSGMEGNTEAFF. The DNA of the CDR3 is TGCAGCGGGATGGAAGGGAACACTGAAGCTTTCTTT.

This chain connects TRBV10-3 to TRBJ2-6, with D hard to call. Germline CDR1 ENHRY, CDR2 SYGVKD. The CDR3 spans 14 residues. The germline V and J ends were trimmed by 4 bases and 4 bases, with 8 bases remaining between them. Here the CDR3 DNA reads TGTGCCATCAGTGGCAGTGCCGGGGCCAACGTCCTGACTTTC. It is translated as CAISGSAGANVLTF.

The J gene is TRBJ2-5, the V gene TRBV11-2, with 7 bases aligning to TRBD2. There are 14 residues in the CDR3. The trim removed 5 bases at V and 1 base at J, leaving 4 bases unmatched. CDR1 is SGHAT and CDR2 is FQNNGV in the germline V gene. In DNA, the CDR3 is TGTGCCAGCAGCCGTGAGCGGGGCCAAGAGACCCAGTACTTC. Translation gives CASSRERGQETQYF.

V gene TRBV10-3 combines with J gene TRBJ2-7; D gene uncertain. The CDR3 length is 13 residues. Per germline, CDR1 ENHRY and CDR2 SYGVKD. With 5 bases removed from V and 3 bases from J, the gap between germline ends came to 11 bases. The CDR3 protein is CAISPRVNYEQYF. Written as DNA, the CDR3 is TGTGCCATCAGTCCCCGGGTTAACTACGAGCAGTACTTC.

V is TRBV7-9 and J is TRBJ2-1, with a possible D match to TRBD1 (6 bases). This CDR3 spans 16 amino acids. CDR1 is SEHNR, CDR2 FQNEAQ, per germline (reference sequence). V lost 2 bases and J lost 3, with 14 bases in between. CDR3 sequence reads: CASSLPPGHHYNEQFF. CDR3 in DNA: TGTGCCAGCAGCTTACCCCCGGGACACCACTACAATGAGCAGTTCTTC.

The chain carries TRBV29-1 and TRBJ2-3; 7 nucleotides match TRBD1. Germline CDR1 is SQVTM and CDR2 is ANQGSEA. V shed 7 bases and J 0 bases; nucleotides not matched to a gene: 4. The CDR3 has 13 residues. The DNA for the CDR3 is TGCAGCGCCCAGACAGGGAGCACAGATACGCAGTATTTT. Translation gives CSAQTGSTDTQYF.

This chain joins TRBV5-1 and TRBJ2-3, with no clear D. Trimming took 0 bases from V and 4 from J, leaving 9 bases between them. This CDR3 has 14 amino acids. CDR1 is SGHRS and CDR2 is YFSETQ in the germline V gene. Here the CDR3 DNA reads TGCGCCAGCAGCTTGGGTGGTGAGGCAGATACGCAGTATTTT. Amino acids: CASSLGGEADTQYF. Full variable domain (remainder filled in from reference TRBV5-1 and TRBJ2-3): KAGVTQTPRYLIKTRGQQVTLSCSPISGHRSVSWYQQTPGQGLQFLFEYFSETQRNKGNFPGRFSGRQFSNSRSEMNVSTLELGDSALYLCASSLGGEADTQYFGPGTRLTVL.

The chain recombines TRBV9 with TRBJ2-3; TRBD2 agrees at 13 bases. The CDR3 extends over 18 amino acids. Germline V gene data show CDR1 as SGDLS and CDR2 as YYNGEE. V dropped 3 bases and J dropped 0; count of bases not matched to a gene: 7. The CDR3 sequence: CASSEGLAGIPSTDTQYF. CDR3 DNA: TGTGCCAGCAGCGAGGGACTAGCGGGGATTCCTAGCACAGATACGCAGTATTTT.

This clonotype was observed a handful of times. The chain links TRBV7-9 to TRBJ2-7, with TRBD2 identical over 9 bases. Losses at the gene ends were 5 bases for V and 3 bases for J; bases not matched to a gene: 5. CDR3 length equals 14 residues. The germline gives CDR1 SEHNR, CDR2 FQNEAQ (reference sequence). CDR3 amino acids: CASSRGSGSYEQYF. In DNA, the CDR3 is TGTGCCAGCAGCCGCGGTAGCGGGAGCTACGAGCAGTACTTC.

The rearrangement uses TRBV20-1 and TRBJ2-4; TRBD1 or TRBD2 may be the D gene (5 bases each). V dropped 3 bases and J dropped 7 bases, with 16 bases sitting between them. Germline V CDR1 and CDR2: DFQATT, SNEGSKA (reference sequence). This CDR3 is 14 amino acids long. The DNA of the CDR3 is TGCAGTGCTAGCCCGGGACCGCCCGGGAACATTCAGTACTTC. Translated: CSASPGPPGNIQYF.

The gene calls are TRBV7-2 and TRBJ2-3; 13 bases line up with TRBD2. The CDR3 sequence is 20 residues long. V was pared by 4 bases and J by 0 bases, with 13 bases of the junction left unmatched. Germline V lookup: CDR1 SGHTA, CDR2 FQGNSA. The CDR3 sequence: CASSSEGLAGWDTSTDTQYF. In DNA form, the CDR3 reads TGTGCCAGCAGCTCCGAGGGACTAGCGGGGTGGGATACTAGCACAGATACGCAGTATTTT.

J is TRBJ1-1 and V is TRBV7-3; D is undetermined. V gave up 6 bases and J gave up 1 base, with 12 bases separating them. Germline assignment: CDR1 SGHTA and CDR2 FQGTGA. The CDR3 contains 14 residues. This CDR3 reads CASRHGSENTEAFF. In DNA form, the CDR3 reads TGTGCCAGCAGACACGGGTCGGAGAACACTGAAGCTTTCTTT.

This clonotype was observed at least ten times. Its ends do not fully match the called genes, so a read error is possible. This chain connects TRBV5-1 to TRBJ2-3; D not resolved. Germline assignment: CDR1 SGHRS and CDR2 YFSETQ. This CDR3 region has 12 residues. CDR3 sequence reads: CASSLVSDTQYF. CDR3 coding DNA: TGTGCCAGCAGCTTAGTATCAGATACGCAGTATTTT. Filled out from reference TRBV5-1 and TRBJ2-3, the complete variable domain reads KAGVTQTPRYLIKTRGQQVTLSCSPISGHRSVSWYQQTPGQGLQFLFEYFSETQRNKGNFPGRFSGRQFSNSRSEMNVSTLELGDSALYLCASSLVSDTQYFGPGTRLTVL.

V gene TRBV4-1 combines with J gene TRBJ2-7; 8 nucleotides line up with TRBD2. CDR3 size: 13 residues. From germline, CDR1 is MGHRA and CDR2 YSYEKL. The J segment lost 2 bases and the V segment lost 5 bases, leaving 2 bases of the junction unmatched. CDR3 in DNA: TGCGCCAGCAGCATAGCGGGAACCTACGAGCAGTACTTC. It yields the protein CASSIAGTYEQYF.